This record covers a single T cell receptor (beta chain). Antigen specificity is unknown. These data come from a study of T cells expressing NK-cell markers. TCR beta cDNA was made by 5'RACE template switching with UMIs. TCRdb reworked the 5' RACE reads into one entry per CDR3 protein, no DNA. Its table lists about 170,000 distinct CDR3 sequences. Points from the study as a whole: CD8+ T cells in roughly six donors included dominant NKG2C+ clonotypes at 1.0-7.0%.

Per the germline V gene, CDR1 is SGHVS and CDR2 is FQNEAQ. The CDR3 is 14 residues long. The receptor was isolated from a man aged 18-69 years in good health. The specimen was blood T cells: a sorted CD56 or NKG2C T cell subset, CD4+ or CD8+ T cells, or bulk PBMC T cells (not recorded which). This chain joins TRBV7-8 and TRBJ2-1. Here the CDR3 reads CASSPGSVYNEQFF.